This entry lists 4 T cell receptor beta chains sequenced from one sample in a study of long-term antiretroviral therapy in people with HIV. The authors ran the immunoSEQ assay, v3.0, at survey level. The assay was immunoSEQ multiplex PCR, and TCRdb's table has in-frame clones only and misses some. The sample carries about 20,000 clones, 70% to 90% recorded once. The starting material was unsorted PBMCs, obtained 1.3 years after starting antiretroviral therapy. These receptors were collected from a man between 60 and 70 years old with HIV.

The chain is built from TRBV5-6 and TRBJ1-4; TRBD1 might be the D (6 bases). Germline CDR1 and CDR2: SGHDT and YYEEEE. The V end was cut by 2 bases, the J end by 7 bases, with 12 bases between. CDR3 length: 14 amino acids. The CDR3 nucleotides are TGTGCCAGCAGCTTTAGGACAGCAACTGAAAAACTGTTTTTT. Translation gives CASSFRTATEKLFF.

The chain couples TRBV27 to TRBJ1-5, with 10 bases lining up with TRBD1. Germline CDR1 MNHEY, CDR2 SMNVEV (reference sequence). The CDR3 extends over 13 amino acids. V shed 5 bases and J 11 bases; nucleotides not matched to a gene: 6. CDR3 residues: CASSLTGGAAQHF. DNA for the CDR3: TGTGCCAGCAGTCTGACAGGGGGCGCAGCCCAGCATTTT.

The CDR3 sequence is CASSVAGRNEQFF. In DNA form, the CDR3 reads TGTGCCAGCAGCGTGGCCGGTAGAAATGAGCAGTTCTTC. The V gene is TRBV2, the J gene TRBJ2-1; D unclear. The CDR3 totals 13 residues. Germline values: CDR1 SNHLY, CDR2 FYNNEI. Deletions cut 6 bases from V and 7 bases from J, with 13 bases between.

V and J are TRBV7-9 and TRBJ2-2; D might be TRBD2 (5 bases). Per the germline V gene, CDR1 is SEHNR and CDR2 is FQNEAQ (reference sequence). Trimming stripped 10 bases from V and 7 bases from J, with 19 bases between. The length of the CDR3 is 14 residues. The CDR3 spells CATPAVLRVGELFF. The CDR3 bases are TGTGCCACCCCGGCGGTCCTGAGGGTCGGGGAGCTGTTTTTT.